The 19 T cell receptor beta chains below come from one sample, sequenced in a study of graft-versus-host responses after intestinal transplantation. The antigens for these receptors are not known. Here immunoSEQ multiplex PCR was the method, and the copy in TCRdb shows in-frame clones only, minus some. Of roughly 96,000 clones listed, roughly 91% are singletons. Sequencing used unstimulated CD8+ T cells sorted from spleen or lymph node cells, obtained before intestinal transplant. Receptors originate from a human donor who received an intestinal transplant.

V usage is TRBV6-1 and J usage is TRBJ1-1; D unresolved. Germline lookup yields CDR1 MNHNS and CDR2 SASEGT. Deletions cut 5 bases from V and 11 bases from J, with 9 bases between. There are 10 residues in the CDR3. DNA for the CDR3: TGTGCCAGCAGTCGTGAGGCGGCTTTCTTT. Translated, it gives CASSREAAFF.

Only one count was recorded for this clone. The chain joins TRBV9 to TRBJ1-2, with TRBD1 matching 7 bases. V trimming: 5 bases; J trimming: 4 bases; junction bases outside the gene matches: 14. The CDR3 consists of 16 residues. Germline CDR1 and CDR2: SGDLS and YYNGEE. CDR3 bases: TGTGCCAGCAGGGGAAGGGACAGCGAAAACCCCTATGGCTACACCTTC. It translates to CASRGRDSENPYGYTF.

This clone was recorded a few times. The gene calls are TRBV4-3 and TRBJ1-6, with D perhaps TRBD1 (6 bases). Looked up from germline, CDR1 is LGHNA and CDR2 is YSLEER. CDR3 length: 16 residues. V lost 0 bases, J lost 3 bases, and 9 bases lay in between. The CDR3 spells CASSQDRGGYNSPLHF. CDR3 sequence (DNA): TGCGCCAGCAGCCAAGATAGAGGGGGCTATAATTCACCCCTCCACTTT.

This clone has a single count. The rearrangement joins TRBV9 to TRBJ2-3; 9 nucleotides line up with TRBD2. The V segment lost 4 bases and the J segment 1 base; nucleotides outside the gene matches: 7. The CDR3 length is 16 residues. The germline V gene has CDR1 SGDLS and CDR2 YYNGEE. The CDR3 here is CASSPRTSAGTDTQYF. The CDR3 region has the DNA TGTGCCAGCAGCCCGCGGACTAGCGCCGGCACAGATACGCAGTATTTT.

This clone was picked up one time. J is TRBJ2-3 and V is TRBV21-1; TRBD2, as called in the table, went unchecked against the DNA. TRBV21-1 is a known pseudogene. The CDR3 is 16 amino acids. For the CDR3, the DNA is TGTGCCAGCAGCAAAGGTCGGCTAGCGAACACAGATACGCAGTATTTT. Translated, it gives CASSKGRLANTDTQYF.

The chain uses TRBV6-4 and TRBJ2-1, with unresolved D. CDR3 size: 15 residues. V lost 4 bases to trimming and J lost 0 bases, with 10 bases between them. The germline V gene has CDR1 MRHNA and CDR2 SNTAGT. CDR3 amino acids: CASSVGGSSYNEQFF. The CDR3 DNA is TGTGCCAGCAGTGTCGGCGGCAGCTCCTACAATGAGCAGTTCTTC.

V and J are TRBV28 and TRBJ2-5; D is possibly TRBD2 (6 bases). This CDR3 comprises 13 residues. Trimming left V 2 bases short and J 9 bases short, with 13 bases between. CDR1 MDHEN and CDR2 SYDVKM come from the germline V gene. This chain's CDR3 is CASSLRVGEAQYF. The CDR3 DNA reads as TGTGCCAGCAGTTTAAGGGTTGGGGAGGCCCAGTACTTC.

The rearrangement joins TRBV28 to TRBJ2-7, with D perhaps matching TRBD1 (6 bases). CDR1 is MDHEN, CDR2 SYDVKM, per germline. The CDR3 contains 14 residues. Trimming removed 2 bases at V and 2 bases at J, with 10 bases between. CDR3 nucleotide sequence: TGTGCCAGCAGTTTAGCTCAGGGGACCTACGAGCAGTACTTC. Amino acid sequence: CASSLAQGTYEQYF.

V and J are TRBV29-1 and TRBJ2-7, with D possibly matching TRBD2 (6 bases). Germline V gene lookup returns CDR1 SQVTM and CDR2 ANQGSEA. The CDR3 consists of 12 residues. Trimming took off 4 bases at V and 3 bases at J, with 10 bases between the two ends. The CDR3 nucleotides are TGCAGCGTTGGCCCGGGGGACTACGAGCAGTACTTC. Its protein product is CSVGPGDYEQYF.

This clone has just one count. As DNA, the CDR3 is TGTGCCAGCAGCCTCGGACAGGGGCGCACCTTC. Amino acid sequence: CASSLGQGRTF. The chain is built from TRBV11-2 and TRBJ1-2, with 9 bases aligning to TRBD1. V gave up 5 bases and J gave up 13 bases; unmatched junction bases: 5. From germline, CDR1 is SGHAT and CDR2 FQNNGV. The CDR3 extends over 11 amino acids.

This clone was seen only once. The chain is built from TRBV27 and TRBJ1-5; possible D gene TRBD1, 5 bases. The germline gives CDR1 MNHEY, CDR2 SMNVEV (reference sequence). The CDR3 contains 12 residues. With 8 bases removed from V and 8 bases from J, the gap between germline ends came to 13 bases. In DNA, the CDR3 is TGTGCCAGCCGCCGCGGGGGTGAGCCCCAGCATTTT. Protein product: CASRRGGEPQHF.

The chain couples TRBV4-3 to TRBJ1-1, with D unclear. The V end lost 9 bases, the J end lost 6 bases, and 23 bases lay between the germline ends. CDR1 LGHNA and CDR2 YSLEER come from the germline V gene. The CDR3 spans 15 residues. The DNA for the CDR3 is TGCGCCAGGGAGATCCGGGTTCCTCAGCGGGCTGAAGCTTTCTTT. Translating gives CAREIRVPQRAEAFF.

The chain employs TRBV7-9 and TRBJ1-1; D remains ambiguous. Germline CDR1 and CDR2: SEHNR and FQNEAQ (reference sequence). Trimming removed 3 bases at V and 5 bases at J, with 7 bases between. The CDR3 sequence is 12 residues long. The CDR3 DNA follows: TGTGCCAGCAGCTTGGGGAGGACTGAAGCTTTCTTT. Residues: CASSLGRTEAFF.

J is TRBJ1-2 and V is TRBV5-1, with TRBD1 matching 10 bases. The trim removed 5 bases at V and 8 bases at J, leaving 9 bases unmatched. The CDR3 loop spans 14 amino acids. Germline CDR1 SGHRS, CDR2 YFSETQ. DNA for the CDR3: TGCGCCAGCAGGGCGCCGGGACAGGGGTTCGGCTACACCTTC. Amino acids: CASRAPGQGFGYTF. Looking up the rest from reference TRBV5-1 and TRBJ1-2 gives the full variable domain: KAGVTQTPRYLIKTRGQQVTLSCSPISGHRSVSWYQQTPGQGLQFLFEYFSETQRNKGNFPGRFSGRQFSNSRSEMNVSTLELGDSALYLCASRAPGQGFGYTFGSGTRLTVV.

Note on this clone: Germline and junction disagree at one end, which may indicate a read error. The gene calls are TRBV4-1 and TRBJ1-2; no firm D call. CDR3 length: 15 residues. Germline V gives CDR1 MGHRA, CDR2 YSYEKL. CDR3 bases: TGCGCCAGCACCCAAAACAGCCTCACTGCCTATGGCTACACCTTC. It specifies CASTQNSLTAYGYTF.

This rearrangement joins TRBV28 to TRBJ1-5; tentatively, D is TRBD1 (5 bases). The CDR3 spans 15 residues. Germline V gives CDR1 MDHEN, CDR2 SYDVKM. The V and J ends lost 2 bases and 7 bases respectively, with 15 bases between them. The CDR3 DNA follows: TGTGCCAGCAGTTTAAGCGGCGGGGGAGGCCAGCCCCAGCATTTT. Its translation: CASSLSGGGGQPQHF.

The rearrangement links TRBV19 to TRBJ2-6, with a tentative D call TRBD1 (6 bases). The CDR3 is 15 residues long. CDR1 and CDR2 from the germline V gene are LNHDA and SQIVND (reference sequence). The V gene lost 3 bases and the J gene lost 2 bases, with 8 bases spanning the gap. CDR3 nucleotide sequence: TGTGCCAGTAGTATTTCAGGGGCTGGGGCCAACGTCCTGACTTTC. Its translation: CASSISGAGANVLTF.

This chain joins TRBV23-1 and TRBJ1-5; D may be TRBD1 (5 bases). TRBV23-1 is an ORF for which the function is uncertain. This CDR3 comprises 14 residues. The V and J ends lost 0 bases and 7 bases respectively, with 10 bases between them. The CDR3: CASSQSTGEQPQHF. DNA of the CDR3: TGCGCCAGCAGTCAATCTACGGGGGAGCAGCCCCAGCATTTT.

This clone was counted once. The chain couples TRBV5-5 to TRBJ2-7; the D gene is possibly TRBD2 (5 bases). V was clipped by 4 bases and J by 4 bases, with 18 bases between them. Germline CDR1 SGHKS, CDR2 YYEKEE (reference sequence). The CDR3 loop spans 15 amino acids. CDR3 amino acids: CASSLKDLESYEQYF. In DNA, the CDR3 is TGTGCCAGCAGCCTTAAGGACTTAGAATCTTACGAGCAGTACTTC.